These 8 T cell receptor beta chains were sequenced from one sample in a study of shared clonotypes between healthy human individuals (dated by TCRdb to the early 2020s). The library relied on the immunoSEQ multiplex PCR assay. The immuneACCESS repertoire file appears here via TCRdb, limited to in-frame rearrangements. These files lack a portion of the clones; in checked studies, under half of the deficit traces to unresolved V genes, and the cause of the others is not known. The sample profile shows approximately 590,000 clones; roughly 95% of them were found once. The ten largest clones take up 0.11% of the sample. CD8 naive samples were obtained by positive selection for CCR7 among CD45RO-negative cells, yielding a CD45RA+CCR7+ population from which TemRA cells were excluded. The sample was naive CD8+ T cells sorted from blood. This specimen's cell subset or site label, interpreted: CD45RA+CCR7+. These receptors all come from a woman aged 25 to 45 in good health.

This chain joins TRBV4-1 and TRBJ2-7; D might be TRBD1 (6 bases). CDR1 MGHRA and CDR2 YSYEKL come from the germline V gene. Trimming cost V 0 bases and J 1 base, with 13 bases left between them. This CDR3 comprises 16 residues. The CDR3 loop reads CASSQEPPGQSYEQYF. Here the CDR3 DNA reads TGCGCCAGCAGCCAAGAGCCCCCGGGACAATCCTACGAGCAGTACTTC.

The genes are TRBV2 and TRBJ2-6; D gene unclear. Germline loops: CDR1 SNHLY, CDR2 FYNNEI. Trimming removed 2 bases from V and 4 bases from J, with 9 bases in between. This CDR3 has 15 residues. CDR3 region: CASSEPRNGANVLTF. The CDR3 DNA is TGTGCCAGCAGTGAACCCCGTAACGGGGCCAACGTCCTGACTTTC.

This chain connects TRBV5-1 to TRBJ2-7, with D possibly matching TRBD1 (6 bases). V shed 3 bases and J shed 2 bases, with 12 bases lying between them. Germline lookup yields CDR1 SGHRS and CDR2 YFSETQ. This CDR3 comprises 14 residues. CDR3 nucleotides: TGCGCCAGCAGCTGGTTGGACAGTACCTACGAGCAGTACTTC. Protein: CASSWLDSTYEQYF.

CDR3 region: CASSELGQEYNYGYTF. Here the CDR3 DNA reads TGTGCCAGCAGTGAACTGGGGCAGGAATATAACTATGGCTACACCTTC. The chain has TRBV2 and TRBJ1-2; D may be TRBD1 (5 bases). Between the trimmed V and J ends, which lost 2 bases and 1 base, there was a span of 14 bases. The germline V gene encodes CDR1 SNHLY and CDR2 FYNNEI. This CDR3 contains 16 residues. The full variable domain, rest sourced from reference TRBV2 and TRBJ1-2, is EPEVTQTPSHQVTQMGQEVILRCVPISNHLYFYWYRQILGQKVEFLVSFYNNEISEKSEIFDDQFSVERPDGSNFTLKIRSTKLEDSAMYFCASSELGQEYNYGYTFGSGTRLTVV.

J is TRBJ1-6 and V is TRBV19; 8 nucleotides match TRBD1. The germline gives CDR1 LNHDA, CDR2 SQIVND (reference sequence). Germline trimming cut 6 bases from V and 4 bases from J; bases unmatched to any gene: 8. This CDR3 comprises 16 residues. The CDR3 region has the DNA TGTGCCAGTAGGACCGGGACAGGACCTTATAATTCACCCCTCCACTTT. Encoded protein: CASRTGTGPYNSPLHF.

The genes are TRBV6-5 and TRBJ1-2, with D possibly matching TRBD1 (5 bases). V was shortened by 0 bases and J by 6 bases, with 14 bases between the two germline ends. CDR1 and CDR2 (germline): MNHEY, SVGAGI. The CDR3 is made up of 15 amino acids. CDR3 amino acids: CASSYSTGTGDGYTF. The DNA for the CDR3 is TGTGCCAGCAGTTACTCCACCGGGACCGGTGATGGCTACACCTTC.

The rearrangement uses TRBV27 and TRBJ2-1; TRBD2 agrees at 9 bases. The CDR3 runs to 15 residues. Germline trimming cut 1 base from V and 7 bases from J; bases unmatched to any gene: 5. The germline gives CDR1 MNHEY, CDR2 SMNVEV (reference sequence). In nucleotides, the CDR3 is TGTGCCAGCAGTTTATTTAGCGGGAGTGTTAATGAGCAGTTCTTC. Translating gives CASSLFSGSVNEQFF.

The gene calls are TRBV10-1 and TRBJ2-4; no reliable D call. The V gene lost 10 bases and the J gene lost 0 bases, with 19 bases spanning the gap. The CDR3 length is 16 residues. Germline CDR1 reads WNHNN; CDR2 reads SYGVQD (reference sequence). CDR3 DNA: TGCGCCACCGAGCGCATGGTGGCTATAGCCAAAAACATTCAGTACTTC. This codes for CATERMVAIAKNIQYF.